The subject of this entry is one T cell receptor (beta chain). Its antigen is unknown. V dropped 4 bases and J dropped 1; count of bases not matched to a gene: 4. Germline values: CDR1 SGHRS, CDR2 YFSETQ. The CDR3 has 17 amino acids. Both 60 Vbeta primers and 13 Jbeta primers went into the PCR. TCRdb keeps only in-frame clones here, not all; method: immunoSEQ multiplex PCR. The data hold around 120,000 clones, with around 83% observed a single time. This specimen comes from a study of cytomegalovirus exposure and HLA in healthy donors. The overall study: Genotyping of roughly 400 donors showed that 70% to 90% belonged to the Caucasian-associated ancestry cluster. Study results and limitations: Analysis performed later found 15,000 or so TCR beta sequences associated with HLA alleles at 0.05 false discovery rate. TCR beta chains numbering more than 150 were designated cytomegalovirus-associated.

Sequenced: PBMCs. This TCR came from a middle-aged man in good health and CMV-seronegative. The chain combines TRBV5-1 with TRBJ2-3; TRBD2 aligns across 15 bases. As DNA, the CDR3 is TGCGCCAGCAGCGCGGGACTAGCGGGGGGCCGCACAGATACGCAGTATTTT. This translates into CASSAGLAGGRTDTQYF.